This paragraph covers one T cell receptor (beta chain) sequence. The clone's antigen remains unknown. Base quality data are lacking; no much larger clone is found one base away. The entry originates in a study of long-term antiretroviral therapy in people with HIV (dated by TCRdb to about 2022). Background on the whole study: The earliest samples were collected approximately a decade before the 2015 WHO recommendation for immediate ART, a period when ART was typically delayed until CD4 counts fell. From 30 adults with confirmed HIV infection, the cohort provided fewer than 200 cryopreserved PBMC samples, gathered serially across a mean of about six years (range 1-12). About 35% of the 30 participants with HIV were female. No cross-contamination during QIAcube processing turned up in test extractions that ran a monoclonal T-cell line alongside more than 30 polyclonal samples. A retrospective serial study tested whether changes in peripheral blood TRB repertoire composition and diversity were associated with ART initiation and durable HIV suppression. On the study overall, not on this receptor specifically: The samples were dated from about 2004 to 2017, and the ART regimens that were used may be less effective than current ART regimens. Because PBMC availability was limited, only the TCR beta chain was sequenced, with no alpha chain pairing. CDR3 length ranges in HIV repertoires were narrower than in controls, and network structure suggested an antigen-experienced repertoire with only a slight naive shift after ART. Because pre-ART samples had limited cell numbers, profiling was done on unsorted PBMC rather than on sorted CD4+ and CD8+ T cells. Expanded TRB clones identified before ART initiation dominated the repertoire across all time points, though the dominance fluctuated and decreased in many PLHIV after ART. Inferences about post-ART repertoire changes are limited because no data were available on ART adherence, viral resistance or therapy changes. ART initiation was associated with a significant increase in TRB diversity, but diversity stayed significantly below transplant donor controls even after long-term ART.

As encoded in the germline V gene (reference sequence), CDR1 is GTSNPN while CDR2 is SVGIG. The germline V end is reduced by 2 bases and the J end by 3 bases; junction bases left unmatched: 4. CDR3 length: 14 amino acids, cysteine to phenylalanine. The CDR3 DNA has 42 bases and is translated from base 1. Participants were included only if at least one PBMC sample before ART initiation and at least two post-ART samples were available. Every participant with HIV received treatment in the United States of America. Cryopreserved samples of about 0.95-10 million PBMC were thawed and washed before DNA extraction. At the time of the earliest PBMC sample, participants with HIV were aged between 23 and 54 years. Each participant contributed PBMC samples from 1-4 timepoints before ART initiation and 2-8 timepoints after ART initiation, with a median of 7 samples. Serial HIV viral load, CD4+ T-cell count, ART history and demographic data were obtained for every participant. Genomic DNA was extracted from unsorted PBMC with a Qiagen kit on a QIAcube, processed in batches of 12 samples.

The immunoSEQ hsTCRB v3.0 assay was used at survey level resolution for TRB variable region sequencing. The targeted TRB sequencing depth was roughly 35,000-50,000 T-cell genomes per sample. An Illumina MiSeq with a v3 150-cycle kit was used to sequence the pooled TRB libraries. Regarding the original processing steps: Repertoire analysis was run in R within a reproducible Nextflow workflow that covered QC, data transformation and analysis. Custom analyses were implemented in LymphoSeq2, an R package for AIRR-Seq data exploration. A few samples that yielded fewer than 5000 total TRB sequences were excluded, so that fewer than 250 HIV repertoires were analyzed. Of the approximately 190 retained HIV repertoires, almost 60 were collected before and around 130 after ART initiation. Each repertoire was downsampled to 5000 TRB nucleotide sequences, and summary statistics were averaged across 100 downsampling iterations. Only TRB sequences with CDR3 regions of at least seven amino acids were retained for analysis. Diversity was measured with a Shannon entropy-derived clonality score and the Gini coefficient. In the repertoire networks, any two of the top 5000 CDR3 amino acid sequences were linked whenever the two sequences differed by an edit distance of one. For TRB CDR3 amino acid sequences, GLIPH2 was used to predict antigen specificity groups and MHC restriction. Known CMV, EBV, HIV or tissue antigen associations were flagged by matching CDR3 amino acid sequences against VDJdb and McPAS-TCR. Pre-ART, post-ART and control groups were compared with Wilcoxon signed-rank tests and Holm-Bonferroni correction. TCRdb took over this immuneACCESS table, retaining in-frame rearrangements with V and J assigned. Such tables are incomplete; in checked studies, under half of the missing clones stem from an unresolved V gene, and the remainder is unexplained. Clonal size and the V and J genes are those of that table, whereas D and trimming came from the DNA. The sample data list more than 15,000 clones, and about 79% of these were observed just once. The top ten clones comprise 13% to 15% of the sample.

The rearrangement combines TRBV30 with TRBJ1-5, with 7 central nucleotides matching TRBD1. The clonotype was recovered from a woman between 50 and 59 years old with HIV. Sequenced here: unsorted PBMCs, sampled 1.5 years before starting antiretroviral therapy. The bases read TGTGCCTGGAGTAGAACAGGGGACAATCAGCCCCAGCATTTT. This encodes CAWSRTGDNQPQHF.